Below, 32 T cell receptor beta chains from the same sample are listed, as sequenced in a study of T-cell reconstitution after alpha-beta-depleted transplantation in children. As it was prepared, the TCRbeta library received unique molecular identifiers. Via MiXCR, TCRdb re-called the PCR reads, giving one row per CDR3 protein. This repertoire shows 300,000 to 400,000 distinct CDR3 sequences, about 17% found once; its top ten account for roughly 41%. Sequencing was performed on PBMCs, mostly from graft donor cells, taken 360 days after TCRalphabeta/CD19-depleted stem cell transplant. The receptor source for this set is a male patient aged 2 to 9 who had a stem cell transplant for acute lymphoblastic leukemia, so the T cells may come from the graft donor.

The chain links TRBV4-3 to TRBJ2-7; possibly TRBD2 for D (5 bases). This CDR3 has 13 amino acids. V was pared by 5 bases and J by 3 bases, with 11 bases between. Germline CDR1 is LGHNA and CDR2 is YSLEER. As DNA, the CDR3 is TGCGCCAGCAGCGGTGGACTGGGCTACGAGCAGTACTTC. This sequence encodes CASSGGLGYEQYF.

This CDR3 reads CSARDLRETQYF. CDR3 nucleotide sequence: TGCAGTGCTAGAGATCTCAGGGAGACGCAGTATTTT. The chain uses TRBV20-1 and TRBJ2-3; the D call may be TRBD1 or TRBD2 (5 bases each). There are 12 residues in the CDR3. The germline V and J ends were trimmed by 0 bases and 9 bases, with 10 bases remaining between them. Germline lookup yields CDR1 DFQATT and CDR2 SNEGSKA (reference sequence).

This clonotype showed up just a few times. The CDR3 coding sequence is TGTGCCAGCAGTCGTTTTAGCGGGAGGATTTACAATGAGCAGTTCTTC. This translates into CASSRFSGRIYNEQFF. The V gene is TRBV28, the J gene TRBJ2-1, with TRBD2 matching 10 bases. With 5 bases clipped from V and 4 bases from J, the junction kept 8 bases outside the gene matches. This CDR3 region has 16 residues. Germline assignment: CDR1 MDHEN and CDR2 SYDVKM.

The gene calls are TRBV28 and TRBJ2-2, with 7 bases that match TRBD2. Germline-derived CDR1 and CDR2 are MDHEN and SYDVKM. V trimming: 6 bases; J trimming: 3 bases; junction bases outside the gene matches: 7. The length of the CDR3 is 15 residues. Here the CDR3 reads CASRLGGPYTGELFF. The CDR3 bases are TGTGCCAGCAGGCTGGGAGGGCCTTACACCGGGGAGCTGTTTTTT.

CDR3 loop: CASSLKRPDRDSYEQYF. Here the CDR3 DNA reads TGTGCCAGCAGCTTAAAGAGACCGGACAGGGACTCCTACGAGCAGTACTTC. The rearrangement joins TRBV7-3 to TRBJ2-7; 8 positions match TRBD1. Germline CDR1 reads SGHTA; CDR2 reads FQGTGA. The CDR3 sequence is 17 residues long. The ends lost 1 base at V and 0 bases at J; junction bases unmatched: 8.

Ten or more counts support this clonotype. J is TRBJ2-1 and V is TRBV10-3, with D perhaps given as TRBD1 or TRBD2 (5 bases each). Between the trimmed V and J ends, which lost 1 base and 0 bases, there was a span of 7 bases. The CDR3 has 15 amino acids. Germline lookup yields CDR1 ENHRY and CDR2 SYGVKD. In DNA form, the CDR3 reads TGTGCCATCAGTGAGTGGGGGAACTCCTACAATGAGCAGTTCTTC. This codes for CAISEWGNSYNEQFF.

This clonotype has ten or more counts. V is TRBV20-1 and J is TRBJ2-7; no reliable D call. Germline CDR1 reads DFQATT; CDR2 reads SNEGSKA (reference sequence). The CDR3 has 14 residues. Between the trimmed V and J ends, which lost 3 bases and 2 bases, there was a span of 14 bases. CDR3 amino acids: CSASPRLSPYEQYF. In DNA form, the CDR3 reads TGCAGTGCTAGCCCTAGGTTGAGTCCCTACGAGCAGTACTTC.

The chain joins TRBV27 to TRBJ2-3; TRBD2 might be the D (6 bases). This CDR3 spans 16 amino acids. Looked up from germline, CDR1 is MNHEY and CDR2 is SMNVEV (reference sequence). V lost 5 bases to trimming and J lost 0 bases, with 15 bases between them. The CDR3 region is CASSLLAASSTDTQYF. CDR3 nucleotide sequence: TGTGCCAGCAGTCTGTTAGCGGCCTCTAGCACAGATACGCAGTATTTT.

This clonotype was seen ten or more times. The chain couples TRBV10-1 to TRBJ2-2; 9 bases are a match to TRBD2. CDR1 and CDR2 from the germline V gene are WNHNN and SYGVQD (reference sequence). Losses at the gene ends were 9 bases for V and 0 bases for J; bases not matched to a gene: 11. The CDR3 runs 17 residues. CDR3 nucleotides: TGCGCCAGTATATATAGCGGGAGAACCGCGAACACCGGGGAGCTGTTTTTT. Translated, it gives CASIYSGRTANTGELFF.

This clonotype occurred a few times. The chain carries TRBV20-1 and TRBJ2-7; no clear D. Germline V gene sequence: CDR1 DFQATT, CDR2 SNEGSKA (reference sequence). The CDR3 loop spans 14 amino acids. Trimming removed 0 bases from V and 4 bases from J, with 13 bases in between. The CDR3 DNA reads TGCAGTGCTAGAGATTATTCTAGAGGTTACGAGCAGTACTTC. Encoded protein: CSARDYSRGYEQYF.

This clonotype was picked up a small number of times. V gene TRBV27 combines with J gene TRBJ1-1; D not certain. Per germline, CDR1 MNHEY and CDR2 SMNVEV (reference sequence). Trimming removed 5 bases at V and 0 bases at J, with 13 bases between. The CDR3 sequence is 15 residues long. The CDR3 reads CASSPLNSLNTEAFF. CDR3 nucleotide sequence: TGTGCCAGCAGTCCACTAAACAGTCTGAACACTGAAGCTTTCTTT.

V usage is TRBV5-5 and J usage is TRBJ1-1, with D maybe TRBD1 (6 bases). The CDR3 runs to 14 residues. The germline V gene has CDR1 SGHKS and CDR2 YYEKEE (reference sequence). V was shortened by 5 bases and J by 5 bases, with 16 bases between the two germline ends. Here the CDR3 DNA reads TGTGCCAGCAGATTTACGGGGGGCGGAACTGAAGCTTTCTTT. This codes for CASRFTGGGTEAFF.

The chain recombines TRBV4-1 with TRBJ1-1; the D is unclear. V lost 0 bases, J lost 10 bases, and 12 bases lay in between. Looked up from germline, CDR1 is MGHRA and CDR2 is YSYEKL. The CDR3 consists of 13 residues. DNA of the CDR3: TGCGCCAGCAGCCAAGAGTCCGGGCTGGGAGCTTTCTTT. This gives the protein CASSQESGLGAFF.

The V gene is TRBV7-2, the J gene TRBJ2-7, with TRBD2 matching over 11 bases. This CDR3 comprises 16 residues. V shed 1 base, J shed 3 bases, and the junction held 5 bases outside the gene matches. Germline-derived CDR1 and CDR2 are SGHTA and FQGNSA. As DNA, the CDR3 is TGTGCCAGCAGCTTAGGTGGGGGACTAGCGGTCTACGAGCAGTACTTC. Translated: CASSLGGGLAVYEQYF.

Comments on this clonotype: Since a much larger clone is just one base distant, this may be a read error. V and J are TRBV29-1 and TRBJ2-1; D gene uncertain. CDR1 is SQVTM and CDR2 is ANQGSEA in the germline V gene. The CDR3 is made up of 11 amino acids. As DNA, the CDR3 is TGCAGCGTCCACGATTACAATAAGCAGTTCTTC. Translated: CSVHDYNKQFF.

This CDR3 reads CASSLSRWNKDTQYF. The CDR3 DNA reads as TGTGCCAGCAGTTTATCGAGGTGGAACAAAGATACGCAGTATTTT. V usage is TRBV27 and J usage is TRBJ2-3; no clear D gene. Germline V gene lookup returns CDR1 MNHEY and CDR2 SMNVEV (reference sequence). Trimming left V 0 bases short and J 5 bases short, with 12 bases between. This CDR3 is 15 amino acids long.

The chain's CDR3 is CASSPGGADTQYF. The CDR3 DNA is TGTGCCAGCAGCCCTGGGGGCGCAGATACGCAGTATTTT. This chain joins TRBV7-6 and TRBJ2-3; weak D call: TRBD1 (6 bases). CDR1 and CDR2 from the germline V gene are SGHVS and FNYEAQ. This CDR3 comprises 13 residues. V was trimmed by 5 bases and J by 4 bases, leaving 10 bases between them.

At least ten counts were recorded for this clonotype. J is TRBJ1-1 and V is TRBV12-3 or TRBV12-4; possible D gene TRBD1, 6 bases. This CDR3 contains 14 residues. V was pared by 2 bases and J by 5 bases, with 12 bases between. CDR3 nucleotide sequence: TGTGCCAGCAGTTTATGGGGGGCAGGGACTGAAGCTTTCTTT. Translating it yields CASSLWGAGTEAFF.

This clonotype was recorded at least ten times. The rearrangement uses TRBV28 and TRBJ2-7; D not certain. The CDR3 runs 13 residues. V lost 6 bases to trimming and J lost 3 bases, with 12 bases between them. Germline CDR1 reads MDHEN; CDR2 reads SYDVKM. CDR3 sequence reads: CASSHGGFYEQYF. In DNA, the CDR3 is TGTGCCAGCAGCCACGGTGGCTTCTACGAGCAGTACTTC.

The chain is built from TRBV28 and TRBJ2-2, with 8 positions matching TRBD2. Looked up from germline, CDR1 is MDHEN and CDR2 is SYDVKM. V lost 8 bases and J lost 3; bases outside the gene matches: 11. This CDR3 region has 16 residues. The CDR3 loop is CASRGGYPFYTGELFF. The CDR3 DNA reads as TGTGCCAGCCGGGGGGGGTATCCCTTTTACACCGGGGAGCTGTTTTTT.

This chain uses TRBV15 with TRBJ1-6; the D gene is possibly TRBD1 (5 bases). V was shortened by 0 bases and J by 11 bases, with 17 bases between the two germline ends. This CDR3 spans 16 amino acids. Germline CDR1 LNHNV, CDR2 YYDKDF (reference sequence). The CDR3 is CATSRDSGGSGAPLHF. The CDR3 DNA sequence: TGTGCCACCAGCAGAGATTCCGGGGGGTCTGGGGCACCCCTCCACTTT.

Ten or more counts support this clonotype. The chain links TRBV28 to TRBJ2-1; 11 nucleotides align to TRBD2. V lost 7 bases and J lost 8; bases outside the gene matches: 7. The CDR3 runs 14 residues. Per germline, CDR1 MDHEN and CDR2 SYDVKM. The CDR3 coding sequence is TGTGCCAGCACCTTAGCGGGAGGGCCTTATGAGCAGTTCTTC. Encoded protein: CASTLAGGPYEQFF. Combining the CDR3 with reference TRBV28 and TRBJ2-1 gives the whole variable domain DVKVTQSSRYLVKRTGEKVFLECVQDMDHENMFWYRQDPGLGLRLIYFSYDVKMKEKGDIPEGYSVSREKKERFSLILESASTNQTSMYLCASTLAGGPYEQFFGPGTRLTVL.

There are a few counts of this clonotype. As DNA, the CDR3 is TGTGCCAGCAGTCGCCAACTAGCGGGAGTGGGTGGATACAATGAGCAGTTCTTC. It specifies CASSRQLAGVGGYNEQFF. This chain links TRBV12-3 or TRBV12-4 with TRBJ2-1; 11 nucleotides agree with TRBD2. This CDR3 is 18 amino acids long. V dropped 5 bases and J dropped 4; count of bases not matched to a gene: 13.

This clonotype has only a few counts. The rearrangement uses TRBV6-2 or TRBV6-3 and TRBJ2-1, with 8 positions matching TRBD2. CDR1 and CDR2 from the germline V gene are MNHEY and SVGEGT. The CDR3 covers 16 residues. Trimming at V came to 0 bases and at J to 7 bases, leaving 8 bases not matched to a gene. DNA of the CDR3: TGTGCCAGCAGTTACTCGATCCAGCGGGAGTTGAATGAGCAGTTCTTC. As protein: CASSYSIQRELNEQFF.

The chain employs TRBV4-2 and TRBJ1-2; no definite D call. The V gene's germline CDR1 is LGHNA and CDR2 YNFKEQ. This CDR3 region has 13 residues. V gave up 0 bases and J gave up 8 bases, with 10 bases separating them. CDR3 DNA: TGTGCCAGCAGCCAAGATGGAAGCGGGGGCTACACCTTC. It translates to CASSQDGSGGYTF.

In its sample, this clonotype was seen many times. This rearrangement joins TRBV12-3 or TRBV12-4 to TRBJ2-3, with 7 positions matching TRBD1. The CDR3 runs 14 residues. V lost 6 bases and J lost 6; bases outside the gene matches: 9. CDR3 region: CASSGMTGLDTQYF. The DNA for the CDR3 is TGTGCCAGCAGCGGGATGACAGGGTTGGATACGCAGTATTTT.

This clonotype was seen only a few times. The DNA of the CDR3 is TGTGCCATCAGCGGGAGTCGGCCAATTGAGCAGTTCTTC. This gives the protein CAISGSRPIEQFF. The J gene is TRBJ2-1, the V gene TRBV10-3, with a weak D call TRBD2 (6 bases). Germline CDR1 ENHRY, CDR2 SYGVKD. The CDR3 spans 13 residues. Trimming shortened V by 6 bases and J by 9 bases, and 15 bases separated the two germline ends.

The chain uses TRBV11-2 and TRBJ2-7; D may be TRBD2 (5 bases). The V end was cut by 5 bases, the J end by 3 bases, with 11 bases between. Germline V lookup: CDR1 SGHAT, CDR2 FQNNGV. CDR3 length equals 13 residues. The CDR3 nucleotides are TGTGCCAGCAGCCCCGGGAATAACTACGAGCAGTACTTC. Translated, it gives CASSPGNNYEQYF.

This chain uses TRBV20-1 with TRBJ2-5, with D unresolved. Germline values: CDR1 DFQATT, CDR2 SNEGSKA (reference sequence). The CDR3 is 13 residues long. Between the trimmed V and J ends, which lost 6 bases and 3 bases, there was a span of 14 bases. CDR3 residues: CSAERPTKETQYF. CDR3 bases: TGCAGTGCCGAGAGACCGACGAAAGAGACCCAGTACTTC.

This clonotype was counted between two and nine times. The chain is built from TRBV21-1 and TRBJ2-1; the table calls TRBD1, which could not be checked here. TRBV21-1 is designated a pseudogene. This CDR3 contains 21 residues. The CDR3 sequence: CASSKRRRGRFFLYAKGEQFF. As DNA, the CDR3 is TGTGCCAGCAGCAAAAGGAGACGCGGACGGTTTTTCCTTTATGCCAAGGGGGAGCAGTTCTTC.

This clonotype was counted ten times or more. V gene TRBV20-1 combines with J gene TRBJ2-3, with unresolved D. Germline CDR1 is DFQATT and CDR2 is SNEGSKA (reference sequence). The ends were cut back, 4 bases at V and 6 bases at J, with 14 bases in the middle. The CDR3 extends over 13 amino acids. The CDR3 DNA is TGCAGTGCTAATAACCCGGTGTCGGATACGCAGTATTTT. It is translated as CSANNPVSDTQYF.

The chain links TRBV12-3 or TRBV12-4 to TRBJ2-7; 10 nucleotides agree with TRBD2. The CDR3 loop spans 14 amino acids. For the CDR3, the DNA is TGTGCAACCGGGGAGAGCGGGAGGGCCTACGAGCAGTACTTC. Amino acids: CATGESGRAYEQYF.